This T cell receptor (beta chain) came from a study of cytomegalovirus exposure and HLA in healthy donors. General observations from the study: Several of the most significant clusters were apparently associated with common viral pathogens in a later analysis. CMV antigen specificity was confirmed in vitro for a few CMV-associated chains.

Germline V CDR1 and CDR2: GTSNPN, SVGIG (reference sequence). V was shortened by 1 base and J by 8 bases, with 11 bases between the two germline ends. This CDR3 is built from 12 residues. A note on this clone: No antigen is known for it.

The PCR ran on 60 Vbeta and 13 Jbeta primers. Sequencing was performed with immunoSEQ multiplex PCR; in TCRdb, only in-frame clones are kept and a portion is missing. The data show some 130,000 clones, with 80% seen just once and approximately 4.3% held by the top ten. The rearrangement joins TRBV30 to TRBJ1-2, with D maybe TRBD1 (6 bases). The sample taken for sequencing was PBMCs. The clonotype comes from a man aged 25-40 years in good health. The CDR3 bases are TGTGCCTGGAGTGAAACAGGGTTCGGCTACACCTTC. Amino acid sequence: CAWSETGFGYTF.